These 29 T cell receptor beta chains were all obtained from the same sample, sequenced in a study of T cell changes during pregnancy in multiple sclerosis (dated by TCRdb to between 2018 and 2021). Library preparation used the immunoSEQ multiplex PCR assay. Held by TCRdb, this immuneACCESS table contains in-frame sequences only and omits some clones. Under half of the omission traces to an unresolved V gene where checked; the cause of the rest is unknown. Present in this sample are over 35,000 clones, roughly 92% of which were seen just once. The biggest ten clones account for 1.3% of the sample. Sequencing was performed on peripheral blood. These TCRs come from a female donor with multiple sclerosis, enrolled in a pregnancy study.

This rearrangement joins TRBV4-1 to TRBJ2-7, with D possibly matching TRBD1 (6 bases). Per germline, CDR1 MGHRA and CDR2 YSYEKL. The germline V and J ends were trimmed by 0 bases and 4 bases, with 19 bases remaining between them. This CDR3 is 17 amino acids long. CDR3 DNA: TGCGCCAGCAGCCAAGATCCCCCAGCAGGGACATTATACGAGCAGTACTTC. Encoded protein: CASSQDPPAGTLYEQYF.

The genes are TRBV6-6 and TRBJ2-7; possible D gene TRBD2, 6 bases. CDR1 and CDR2 (germline): MNHNY, SVGAGI (reference sequence). The CDR3 is 13 amino acids. Trimming pared 2 bases from V and 3 bases from J, leaving 8 bases between. The CDR3 is CASSYPRDYEQYF. CDR3 DNA: TGTGCCAGCAGTTACCCGCGGGACTACGAGCAGTACTTC.

The rearrangement uses TRBV7-9 and TRBJ2-6; 8 positions match TRBD1. In germline, CDR1 is SEHNR, CDR2 FQNEAQ (reference sequence). V lost 4 bases to trimming and J lost 3 bases; unmatched junction nucleotides: 8. CDR3 length: 17 amino acids. The DNA for the CDR3 is TGTGCCAGCAGCTCGTCCCAGGGGGCTTATGGGGCCAACGTCCTGACTTTC. The encoded protein is CASSSSQGAYGANVLTF. Combining the CDR3 with reference TRBV7-9 and TRBJ2-6 gives the whole variable domain DTGVSQNPRHKITKRGQNVTFRCDPISEHNRLYWYRQTLGQGPEFLTYFQNEAQLEKSRLLSDRFSAERPKGSFSTLEIQRTEQGDSAMYLCASSSSQGAYGANVLTFGAGSRLTVL.

The V gene is TRBV30, the J gene TRBJ1-2; 10 nucleotides line up with TRBD1. The CDR3 runs to 13 residues. Germline CDR1 is GTSNPN and CDR2 is SVGIG (reference sequence). Unmatched junction bases numbered 6, after V lost 3 bases and J lost 8 bases. The CDR3 DNA reads as TGTGCCTGGAGGAGACAGGGGGCGGAAGGCTACACCTTC. Amino acid sequence: CAWRRQGAEGYTF. Using reference TRBV30 and TRBJ1-2 for the parts outside the CDR3, the full variable domain is SQTIHQWPATLVQPVGSPLSLECTVEGTSNPNLYWYRQAAGRGLQLLFYSVGIGQISSEVPQNLSASRPQDRQFILSSKKLLLSDSGFYLCAWRRQGAEGYTFGSGTRLTVV.

DNA for the CDR3: TGCGCCAGCAGCTTGATATTCGGGGGCGAGTCGGATGGCTACACCTTC. It encodes CASSLIFGGESDGYTF. V usage is TRBV5-1 and J usage is TRBJ1-2, with D possibly matching TRBD1 (6 bases). In germline, CDR1 is SGHRS, CDR2 YFSETQ. This CDR3 is built from 16 residues. Deletions cut 1 base from V and 6 bases from J, with 19 bases between.

The V call is TRBV28, the J call TRBJ1-2, with TRBD1 matching over 9 bases. Germline V gene sequence: CDR1 MDHEN, CDR2 SYDVKM. The CDR3 loop spans 15 amino acids. After removal of 6 bases from V and 5 bases from J, the junction contained 10 bases not matched to a gene. CDR3 loop: CASRTGTGLEYGYTF. The CDR3 DNA sequence: TGTGCCAGCAGGACCGGGACAGGGTTGGAGTATGGCTACACCTTC.

The V and J genes are TRBV4-2 and TRBJ2-1, with D perhaps matching TRBD1 (6 bases). This CDR3 has 16 amino acids. V was clipped by 0 bases and J by 0 bases, with 9 bases between them. The V gene's germline CDR1 is LGHNA and CDR2 YNFKEQ. The CDR3 nucleotides read TGTGCCAGCAGCCAAGAAGACAGGAGCTCCTACAATGAGCAGTTCTTC. It specifies CASSQEDRSSYNEQFF.

V is TRBV12-5 and J is TRBJ2-1, with D perhaps matching TRBD1 or TRBD2 (5 bases each). The V end was cut by 2 bases, the J end by 8 bases, with 10 bases between. Germline V CDR1 and CDR2: LGHNT, FRNRAP. The CDR3 has 13 amino acids. Here the CDR3 reads CASGLKGSDEQFF. The CDR3 DNA is TGTGCTAGTGGTTTGAAGGGGAGTGATGAGCAGTTCTTC.

The gene calls are TRBV10-3 and TRBJ1-1; D not resolved. V lost 4 bases to trimming and J lost 0 bases, with 6 bases between them. The CDR3 runs to 13 residues. The germline V gene has CDR1 ENHRY and CDR2 SYGVKD. The CDR3 sequence is CAISGRVNTEAFF. The CDR3 nucleotides are TGTGCCATCAGTGGCCGGGTGAACACTGAAGCTTTCTTT.

This clone appeared a single time. The chain carries TRBV4-2 and TRBJ1-3, with a tentative D call TRBD1 (5 bases). The germline V gene has CDR1 LGHNA and CDR2 YNFKEQ. Trimming took off 4 bases at V and 3 bases at J, with 10 bases between the two ends. The CDR3 runs 14 residues. The CDR3 here is CASSRPGLGNTIYF. The CDR3 DNA is TGTGCCAGCAGCCGCCCGGGACTTGGAAACACCATATATTTT.

The V call is TRBV7-6, the J call TRBJ1-2; the D is unclear. This CDR3 has 13 residues. V lost 2 bases to trimming and J lost 10 bases, with 14 bases between them. CDR1 SGHVS and CDR2 FNYEAQ come from the germline V gene. The DNA for the CDR3 is TGTGCCAGCAGCTTAAACGTAGGGAGGGACTACACCTTC. Its protein is CASSLNVGRDYTF.

The chain employs TRBV5-4 and TRBJ2-3, with 9 positions matching TRBD2. CDR1 is SGHNT and CDR2 is YYREEE in the germline V gene (reference sequence). The CDR3 consists of 16 residues. V was clipped by 2 bases and J by 2 bases; unmatched bases: 6. Written as DNA, the CDR3 is TGTGCCAGCAGCTTATCTAGCGGGACCTACACAGATACGCAGTATTTT. It codes for CASSLSSGTYTDTQYF.

The rearrangement joins TRBV6-6 to TRBJ2-5; 7 bases are shared with TRBD1. This CDR3 is 13 amino acids long. Trimming cost V 6 bases and J 9 bases; bases outside gene matches: 10. Germline CDR1 MNHNY, CDR2 SVGAGI (reference sequence). Here the CDR3 DNA reads TGTGCCAGCAGACCCTTCGACAGGGCGGCCCAGTACTTC. This gives the protein CASRPFDRAAQYF.

The V call is TRBV7-2, the J call TRBJ1-3, with 8 bases identical to TRBD1. Germline loops: CDR1 SGHTA, CDR2 FQGNSA. V lost 5 bases and J lost 0; bases outside the gene matches: 12. The CDR3 sequence is 18 residues long. In DNA form, the CDR3 reads TGTGCCAGCAGCCCACCGGGACAGGACGTTCTCTCTGGAAACACCATATATTTT. It codes for CASSPPGQDVLSGNTIYF.

This clone occurred once. The chain couples TRBV10-3 to TRBJ1-5; 10 bases align to TRBD1. J was trimmed by 5 bases and V by 6 bases; bases with no gene match: 1. CDR1 and CDR2 from the germline V gene are ENHRY and SYGVKD. CDR3 length: 13 amino acids. CDR3 sequence (DNA): TGTGCCATCAGGGACAGGGGGGATCAGCCCCAGCATTTT. It encodes CAIRDRGDQPQHF.

This chain connects TRBV10-2 to TRBJ1-1; TRBD1 matches 7 bases. Germline assignment: CDR1 WSHSY and CDR2 SAAADI. The CDR3 is 15 residues long. The V gene end was trimmed by 6 bases and the J gene end by 4 bases; junction bases not matched to a gene: 11. The CDR3 spells CASSKQDRDLTEAFF. CDR3 coding DNA: TGCGCCAGCAGCAAACAAGACAGGGATCTCACTGAAGCTTTCTTT.

The genes are TRBV7-9 and TRBJ2-1, with TRBD2 identical over 7 bases. CDR1 and CDR2 from the germline V gene are SEHNR and FQNEAQ (reference sequence). The CDR3 loop spans 16 amino acids. The trim removed 5 bases at V and 3 bases at J, leaving 10 bases unmatched. The CDR3 DNA reads as TGTGCCAGCAGCACTACCCCGACTAGCAACTACAATGAGCAGTTCTTC. It codes for CASSTTPTSNYNEQFF.

In this sample, this clone turned up once. The chain is built from TRBV28 and TRBJ1-2; tentatively, D is TRBD1 (5 bases). Trimming took 6 bases from V and 3 from J, leaving 17 bases between them. Per the germline V gene, CDR1 is MDHEN and CDR2 is SYDVKM. CDR3 length equals 15 residues. The CDR3 bases are TGTGCCAGCAGCCCCCCAGGGACCGTTGACTATGGCTACACCTTC. Translated, it gives CASSPPGTVDYGYTF.

The chain couples TRBV29-1 to TRBJ1-2, with D perhaps matching TRBD1 (5 bases). Trimming stripped 6 bases from V and 8 bases from J, with 13 bases between. The CDR3 extends over 11 amino acids. From germline, CDR1 is SQVTM and CDR2 ANQGSEA. The CDR3 spells CSVHDSWGYTF. The DNA for the CDR3 is TGCAGCGTGCATGACAGCTGGGGCTACACCTTC.

In its sample, this clone was seen once. The chain uses TRBV6-6 and TRBJ1-1; D unclear. Trimming pared 6 bases from V and 3 bases from J, leaving 2 bases between. The CDR3 sequence is 10 residues long. Germline values: CDR1 MNHNY, CDR2 SVGAGI (reference sequence). The CDR3 DNA reads TGTGCCAGCAGGGACACTGAAGCTTTCTTT. The encoded protein is CASRDTEAFF.

This clone was counted a single time. The chain is built from TRBV5-4 and TRBJ2-7, with TRBD2 as a possible D gene (7 bases). Germline V lookup: CDR1 SGHNT, CDR2 YYREEE (reference sequence). Between the trimmed V and J ends, which lost 10 bases and 3 bases, there was a span of 26 bases. The CDR3 covers 16 residues. CDR3 DNA: TGTGCCCTTATTATCTCGAGGGGGGGGAGAATCTACGAGCAGTACTTC. Translating gives CALIISRGGRIYEQYF.

The genes are TRBV27 and TRBJ2-6, with unresolved D. The germline CDR1 and CDR2 sequences are MNHEY and SMNVEV (reference sequence). Deletions cut 6 bases from V and 2 bases from J, with 8 bases between. This CDR3 has 14 residues. Written as DNA, the CDR3 is TGTGCCAGCAGGGTGGGGACTGGGGCCAACGTCCTGACTTTC. It specifies CASRVGTGANVLTF.

The V and J genes are TRBV5-4 and TRBJ2-7; TRBD2 matches 9 bases. Trimming took 4 bases from V and 0 from J; bases not matched to a gene: 5. The CDR3 length is 15 residues. Germline CDR1 is SGHNT and CDR2 is YYREEE (reference sequence). CDR3 region: CASSEGLANSYEQYF. DNA of the CDR3: TGTGCCAGCAGCGAAGGACTAGCGAACTCCTACGAGCAGTACTTC. The full variable domain, completed using reference TRBV5-4 and TRBJ2-7, is ETGVTQSPTHLIKTRGQQVTLRCSSQSGHNTVSWYQQALGQGPQFIFQYYREEENGRGNFPPRFSGLQFPNYSSELNVNALELDDSALYLCASSEGLANSYEQYFGPGTRLTVT.

V is TRBV7-9 and J is TRBJ2-7, with TRBD2 matching over 7 bases. CDR3 length: 13 residues. V shed 5 bases, J shed 2 bases, and the junction held 3 bases outside the gene matches. Germline V gene lookup returns CDR1 SEHNR and CDR2 FQNEAQ (reference sequence). The CDR3 DNA is TGTGCCAGCAGCCGACTAGCAACCTACGAGCAGTACTTC. The encoded protein is CASSRLATYEQYF.

The chain employs TRBV28 and TRBJ1-2; D gene unclear. Germline values: CDR1 MDHEN, CDR2 SYDVKM. The germline V and J ends were trimmed by 3 bases and 4 bases, with 24 bases remaining between them. This CDR3 spans 18 amino acids. The CDR3 region has the DNA TGTGCCAGCAGTTTTATTCTCTACCGGGGAAGAGAGGGCTATGGCTACACCTTC. It yields the protein CASSFILYRGREGYGYTF.

The gene calls are TRBV5-1 and TRBJ2-7; TRBD1 matches 9 bases. J gave up 6 bases and V 3 bases, and 7 bases lay outside the gene matches. Germline CDR1 is SGHRS and CDR2 is YFSETQ. The CDR3 sequence is 14 residues long. The CDR3 loop reads CASSYRDRVREQYF. CDR3 nucleotides: TGCGCCAGCAGCTATCGGGACAGGGTGCGCGAGCAGTACTTC.

This sequence joins TRBV5-6 and TRBJ1-2; D perhaps matches TRBD1 (5 bases). Trimming took off 2 bases at V and 4 bases at J, with 12 bases between the two ends. Germline loops: CDR1 SGHDT, CDR2 YYEEEE. The length of the CDR3 is 14 residues. Here the CDR3 reads CASSFLDSSYGYTF. The CDR3 DNA is TGTGCCAGCAGCTTCCTAGACAGCTCCTATGGCTACACCTTC. Looking up the rest from reference TRBV5-6 and TRBJ1-2 gives the full variable domain: DAGVTQSPTHLIKTRGQQVTLRCSPKSGHDTVSWYQQALGQGPQFIFQYYEEEERQRGNFPDRFSGHQFPNYSSELNVNALLLGDSALYLCASSFLDSSYGYTFGSGTRLTVV.

The J gene is TRBJ2-1, the V gene TRBV29-1, with TRBD2 matching over 10 bases. There are 18 residues in the CDR3. V lost 1 base, J lost 7 bases, and 16 bases stayed unmatched. Germline assignment: CDR1 SQVTM and CDR2 ANQGSEA. The CDR3 nucleotides are TGCAGCGTTGAAGGGGAGAGGGATAGCGGGAGGCAAGGGAATGAGCAGTTCTTC. This codes for CSVEGERDSGRQGNEQFF.

The chain recombines TRBV5-4 with TRBJ2-7; 10 bases match TRBD2. The V segment lost 4 bases and the J segment 5 bases; nucleotides outside the gene matches: 9. Germline CDR1 and CDR2: SGHNT and YYREEE (reference sequence). This CDR3 has 15 residues. The chain's CDR3 is CASSILAGASDEQYF. CDR3 sequence (DNA): TGTGCCAGCAGCATCCTAGCGGGAGCTTCGGACGAGCAGTACTTC.